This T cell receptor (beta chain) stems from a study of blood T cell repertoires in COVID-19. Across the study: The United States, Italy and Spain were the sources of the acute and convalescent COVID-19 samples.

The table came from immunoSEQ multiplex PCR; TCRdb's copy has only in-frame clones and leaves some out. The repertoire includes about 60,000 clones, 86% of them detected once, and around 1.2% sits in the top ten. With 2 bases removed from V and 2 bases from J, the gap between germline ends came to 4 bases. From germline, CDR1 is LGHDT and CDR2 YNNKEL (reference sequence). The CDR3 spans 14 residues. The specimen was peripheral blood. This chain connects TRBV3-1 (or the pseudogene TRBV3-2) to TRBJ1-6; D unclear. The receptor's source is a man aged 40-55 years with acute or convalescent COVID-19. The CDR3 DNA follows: TGTGCCAGCAGCCAATCCGCCTATAATTCACCCCTCCACTTT. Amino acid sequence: CASSQSAYNSPLHF.